This T cell receptor (beta chain) was recorded in a study of shared clonotypes between healthy human individuals. This CDR3 is 12 amino acids long. The germline V and J ends were trimmed by 5 bases and 1 base, with 6 bases remaining between them. Germline CDR1 SGHTA, CDR2 FQGNSA. Of note for this clone: Its target is not known. This CDR3 is also generated by other DNA sequences in the sample.

Genomic DNA from each subset was divided evenly over several immunoSEQ plates. It was around 190 ng DNA, about 30,000 T cell genomes, that sorted-subset replicate PCRs used. Assay: immunoSEQ multiplex PCR; the TCRdb copy retains only in-frame clones and omits some. The table has about 2 million clones, 95% seen once. Study results and caveats: About 5% was the fraction of naive CD4 clonotypes found shared across a few donors. Non-shared clonotypes were found to have lower generation probabilities than the clonotypes that were shared by all four of the sorted-subset donors.

The J gene is TRBJ2-7, the V gene TRBV7-2; unclear D gene. This TCR was recovered from a man between 18 and 29 years old in good health. Sequences were obtained from naive CD4+ T cells sorted from blood. The subset here: CD45RA+ positively selected. CDR3 residues: CASSATSYEQYF. The DNA for the CDR3 is TGTGCCAGCAGCGCAACATCCTACGAGCAGTACTTC.